What follows describes a single T cell receptor beta chain. Antigen specificity is unknown. The data belong to a study of tumor-infiltrating lymphocytes in localized non-small cell lung cancer. For the study at large: Several tumor histologies, both smoking statuses, and some post-neoadjuvant chemotherapy samples were included. Each patient gave resected tumor and non-adjacent uninvolved lung tissue. The study, taken as a whole, reports: TCR sequencing covered a subset of patients with enough tissue.

The CDR3 runs 14 residues. The ends were cut back, 6 bases at V and 2 bases at J, with 14 bases in the middle. CDR1 and CDR2 from the germline V gene are MNHEY and SVGAGI. Data came from immunoSEQ multiplex PCR; TCRdb stores just in-frame clones and leaves some out. The data hold approximately 12,000 clones, with 60% to 70% observed a single time. The rearrangement joins TRBV6-5 to TRBJ2-7, with D possibly being TRBD2 (6 bases). The sample consisted of lung tumor tissue. This clonotype was sampled from a human donor with non-small cell lung cancer. The CDR3 is CASRLAGGPYEQYF. Here the CDR3 DNA reads TGTGCCAGCAGGTTAGCTGGAGGGCCCTACGAGCAGTACTTC.